Below, 20 T cell receptor beta chains from the same sample are listed, as sequenced in a study of cytomegalovirus exposure and HLA in healthy donors. Repertoires were generated with immunoSEQ multiplex PCR, while TCRdb's copy carries only in-frame clones and drops some. The sample consists of under 250,000 clones, roughly 81% of them appearing once. Sequencing used PBMCs. These receptors all stem from a woman between 25 and 40 years old in good health and CMV-seronegative.

The rearrangement links TRBV11-3 to TRBJ2-1, with D possibly being TRBD2 (5 bases). Between the trimmed V and J ends, which lost 4 bases and 0 bases, there was a span of 10 bases. Germline loops: CDR1 SGHNT, CDR2 YENEEA. The CDR3 is 15 residues long. The CDR3 bases are TGTGCCAGCAGCTCACGAGGGAGCTCCTACAATGAGCAGTTCTTC. Amino acids: CASSSRGSSYNEQFF.

The gene calls are TRBV15 and TRBJ1-4, with no clear D. Germline V gene sequence: CDR1 LNHNV, CDR2 YYDKDF (reference sequence). The CDR3 runs 14 residues. Trimming left V 4 bases short and J 7 bases short, with 13 bases between. The CDR3 protein is CATSMSQYLEKLFF. The DNA for the CDR3 is TGTGCCACCAGCATGTCACAGTATCTTGAAAAACTGTTTTTT.

Here the CDR3 DNA reads TGTGCCAGTAGCCCTGAAGGGACACCCCGTGCTTTCTTT. Protein sequence: CASSPEGTPRAFF. The V call is TRBV19, the J call TRBJ1-1; maybe TRBD1 (6 bases). This CDR3 region has 13 residues. Trimming cost V 6 bases and J 11 bases, with 19 bases left between them. Germline assignment: CDR1 LNHDA and CDR2 SQIVND (reference sequence).

Only a few counts were recorded for this clone. This rearrangement joins TRBV29-1 to TRBJ1-2, with TRBD1 matching over 7 bases. This CDR3 has 13 amino acids. V lost 6 bases, J lost 8 bases, and 12 bases stayed unmatched. Per the germline V gene, CDR1 is SQVTM and CDR2 is ANQGSEA. The CDR3 region is CSVSTGIGLGYTF. In DNA, the CDR3 is TGCAGCGTATCGACAGGGATAGGCTTGGGCTACACCTTC.

V gene TRBV10-2 combines with J gene TRBJ2-7, with TRBD2 matching 7 bases. V lost 2 bases to trimming and J lost 3 bases; unmatched junction nucleotides: 4. Germline V gene data show CDR1 as WSHSY and CDR2 as SAAADI. The CDR3 has 14 residues. The CDR3 sequence: CASSETSVGYEQYF. The CDR3, as DNA: TGCGCCAGCAGTGAGACTAGCGTGGGCTACGAGCAGTACTTC.

This rearrangement joins TRBV27 to TRBJ2-7, with 7 bases matching TRBD2. Germline V gene lookup returns CDR1 MNHEY and CDR2 SMNVEV (reference sequence). This CDR3 contains 14 residues. Losses at the gene ends were 4 bases for V and 4 bases for J; bases not matched to a gene: 7. The CDR3 nucleotides are TGTGCCAGCAGTTACTTCGCGGGGGATTACGAGCAGTACTTC. Its protein product is CASSYFAGDYEQYF.

The V and J genes are TRBV28 and TRBJ1-2; 10 bases agree with TRBD1. CDR3 length equals 12 residues. Germline values: CDR1 MDHEN, CDR2 SYDVKM. The V and J ends lost 10 bases and 6 bases, in that order; junction bases with no gene match: 5. DNA of the CDR3: TGTGCCATCGCGACAGGGGGCCATGGCTACACCTTC. Amino acid sequence: CAIATGGHGYTF.

The genes are TRBV15 and TRBJ2-5; TRBD1 matches at 9 bases. J was trimmed by 7 bases and V by 5 bases; bases with no gene match: 5. Germline CDR1 reads LNHNV; CDR2 reads YYDKDF (reference sequence). CDR3 length equals 13 residues. The CDR3 spells CATSPRQGGTQYF. The CDR3 bases are TGTGCCACCAGCCCCCGACAGGGGGGGACCCAGTACTTC.

V usage is TRBV7-9 and J usage is TRBJ2-5, with D maybe TRBD1 (5 bases). V dropped 5 bases and J dropped 3 bases, with 13 bases sitting between them. CDR1 and CDR2 (germline): SEHNR, FQNEAQ (reference sequence). The CDR3 is 14 amino acids. The CDR3 here is CASSLNQGKETQYF. The CDR3 region has the DNA TGTGCCAGCAGCCTTAACCAGGGCAAAGAGACCCAGTACTTC.

V usage is TRBV7-9 and J usage is TRBJ2-5; TRBD1 might be the D (7 bases). Trimming cost V 4 bases and J 6 bases, with 18 bases left between them. CDR3 length: 15 residues. Germline loops: CDR1 SEHNR, CDR2 FQNEAQ (reference sequence). CDR3 protein: CASSSDGGGRQTQYF. The DNA for the CDR3 is TGTGCCAGCAGCTCAGATGGAGGGGGCCGGCAGACCCAGTACTTC.

CDR3 in amino acids: CASTITGRGRGYTF. In DNA, the CDR3 is TGTGCCAGCACCATAACCGGGAGGGGGAGAGGCTACACCTTC. The chain links TRBV2 to TRBJ1-2; weak D call: TRBD1 (6 bases). The germline V gene encodes CDR1 SNHLY and CDR2 FYNNEI. This CDR3 spans 14 amino acids. The V end was cut by 7 bases, the J end by 8 bases, with 20 bases between.

The rearrangement links TRBV10-2 to TRBJ2-5; D remains unclear. Deletions cut 8 bases from V and 3 bases from J, with 10 bases between. Germline CDR1 reads WSHSY; CDR2 reads SAAADI. This CDR3 spans 12 amino acids. The chain's CDR3 is CASSLYEETQYF. CDR3 nucleotides: TGCGCCAGCTCTTTGTATGAAGAGACCCAGTACTTC.

The sample holds a few counts of this clone. The chain couples TRBV20-1 to TRBJ1-2; D is ambiguous. The CDR3 has 11 amino acids. The germline gives CDR1 DFQATT, CDR2 SNEGSKA (reference sequence). CDR3 in DNA: TGCAGCGGAGTTACCGGGGATGGCTACACCTTC. Translating gives CSGVTGDGYTF.

In the case of this clone: The same CDR3 can be traced to other DNA sequences in this sample. This chain connects TRBV4-1 to TRBJ2-7; 10 positions match TRBD1. J lost 2 bases, V lost 3 bases, and 1 base had no gene match. CDR1 is MGHRA, CDR2 YSYEKL, per germline. There are 14 residues in the CDR3. The DNA of the CDR3 is TGCGCCAGCAGCCAGGGACAGGGGACCTACGAGCAGTACTTC. Translation gives CASSQGQGTYEQYF.

The chain is built from TRBV13 and TRBJ2-7; D is perhaps TRBD1 (5 bases). This CDR3 comprises 13 residues. CDR1 is PRHDT, CDR2 FYEKMQ, per germline (reference sequence). V lost 7 bases, J lost 2 bases, and 12 bases lay in between. The CDR3 sequence: CASTGRGTYEQYF. The CDR3 bases are TGTGCCAGCACAGGGCGAGGTACCTACGAGCAGTACTTC.

This clone came up once. The chain links TRBV7-9 to TRBJ1-6; D perhaps matches TRBD1 (6 bases). The ends were cut back, 1 base at V and 7 bases at J, with 11 bases in the middle. Germline V gene lookup returns CDR1 SEHNR and CDR2 FQNEAQ (reference sequence). This CDR3 is built from 15 residues. The CDR3 bases are TGTGCCAGCAGCTTAGGGTGGACAGACAATTCACCCCTCCACTTT. Residues: CASSLGWTDNSPLHF.

The chain has TRBV19 and TRBJ2-2; D is unresolved. CDR1 and CDR2 from the germline V gene are LNHDA and SQIVND (reference sequence). This CDR3 spans 15 amino acids. V dropped 4 bases and J dropped 6 bases, with 15 bases sitting between them. Here the CDR3 DNA reads TGTGCCAGTAGTACCTCGGTGAGCTTCCCCGGGGAGCTGTTTTTT. Translated, it gives CASSTSVSFPGELFF.

This clone was picked up one time. The chain joins TRBV10-3 to TRBJ1-2; unclear D gene. Germline CDR1 ENHRY, CDR2 SYGVKD. The germline V and J ends were trimmed by 10 bases and 8 bases, with 17 bases remaining between them. The CDR3 has 12 amino acids. CDR3 sequence (DNA): TGTGCCACCTACGCGGGTGAAGGGGGCTACACCTTC. Translating gives CATYAGEGGYTF.

The CDR3 protein is CASSRTSGGTDTQYF. CDR3 in DNA: TGTGCCAGCAGCCGGACTAGCGGGGGCACAGATACGCAGTATTTT. The chain recombines TRBV11-2 with TRBJ2-3; 12 bases line up with TRBD2. In germline, CDR1 is SGHAT, CDR2 FQNNGV. The ends lost 5 bases at V and 1 base at J; junction bases unmatched: 1. The CDR3 has 15 amino acids.

The V call is TRBV7-9, the J call TRBJ2-3, with a tentative D call TRBD2 (5 bases). The CDR3 is 14 residues long. The germline V and J ends were trimmed by 7 bases and 1 base, with 12 bases remaining between them. Germline V gene data show CDR1 as SEHNR and CDR2 as FQNEAQ (reference sequence). CDR3 loop: CASTTGVRTDTQYF. In DNA, the CDR3 is TGTGCCAGCACCACCGGGGTTCGCACAGATACGCAGTATTTT.